This TCR beta chain was recorded in a study of cytomegalovirus exposure and HLA in healthy donors. Across the whole study: Around 200 million T cells yielded 100 million to 130 million unique TCR beta sequences, as an earlier analysis found.

This CDR3 spans 17 amino acids. CDR1 is SGDLS and CDR2 is YYNGEE in the germline V gene. V was pared by 0 bases and J by 2 bases, with 14 bases between. The PCR had 60 Vbeta and 13 Jbeta primers. Clones were read by immunoSEQ multiplex PCR, and TCRdb kept only the in-frame ones, dropping some. The data hold 60,000 to 75,000 clones, with roughly 74% observed a single time. This TCR derives from a woman in her sixties or seventies in good health and CMV-seropositive. The source material was PBMCs. The V gene is TRBV9, the J gene TRBJ1-4; the D gene is possibly TRBD1 (5 bases). CDR3 nucleotide sequence: TGTGCCAGCAGCGTAGGGCCAGGGAGGGCCACTAATGAAAAACTGTTTTTT. This codes for CASSVGPGRATNEKLFF. Complete variable domain (other parts from reference TRBV9 and TRBJ1-4): DSGVTQTPKHLITATGQRVTLRCSPRSGDLSVYWYQQSLDQGLQFLIQYYNGEERAKGNILERFSAQQFPDLHSELNLSSLELGDSALYFCASSVGPGRATNEKLFFGSGTQLSVL.